Sequencing of this T cell receptor (beta chain) was carried out in a study of T cell repertoires in cytomegalovirus infection. Across the whole study: Epitope selection comprised recently identified HLA-C-restricted CMV epitopes and well-studied HLA-B-restricted CMV epitopes.

TCRdb re-called the reads with MiXCR, one entry per CDR3 protein. The data hold about 140,000 distinct CDR3 sequences, with 32% observed a single time. This clonotype came up many times. The antigen is unknown. Trimming stripped 9 bases from V and 0 bases from J, with 12 bases between. This CDR3 contains 13 residues. Germline lookup yields CDR1 SNHLY and CDR2 FYNNEI. Sequenced here: CD8+ T cells from cultured PBMCs, sampled from culture after CMV antigen stimulation. The rearrangement uses TRBV2 and TRBJ2-7; a possible D gene is TRBD2 (6 bases). This clonotype was obtained from a human donor in good health (CMV status not recorded). Some clones in this sample may be carry-over from other donors' samples. The CDR3 sequence: CARSGESSYEQYF. CDR3 DNA: TGTGCCAGGTCGGGGGAAAGCTCCTACGAGCAGTACTTC.